Presented here are 13 T cell receptor beta chains from one specimen sequenced in a study of T cell repertoires in cytomegalovirus infection. TCRdb analysed the reads with MiXCR anew, one entry per CDR3 protein. This table holds about 330,000 distinct CDR3 sequences, about 32% found once. Their antigens remain unidentified. Sequencing was performed on cultured PBMCs, taken from culture after CMV antigen stimulation. The receptors derive from a human donor in good health (CMV status not recorded). Some clones in this sample may be carry-over from other donors' samples.

The V call is TRBV7-2, the J call TRBJ1-5; the D is unclear. Trimming took 2 bases from V and 6 from J, leaving 8 bases between them. The CDR3 length is 13 residues. Germline V CDR1 and CDR2: SGHTA, FQGNSA. CDR3 nucleotides: TGTGCCAGCAGCTTACCGGGCCCTCAGCCCCAGCATTTT. Residues: CASSLPGPQPQHF.

This clonotype came up a few times. In nucleotides, the CDR3 is TGTGCCAGCAGTTTGTCAGGGGCGGTGAACACTGAAGCTTTCTTT. This gives the protein CASSLSGAVNTEAFF. This chain uses TRBV6-1 with TRBJ1-1, with D possibly TRBD1 on 6 matching bases. The CDR3 is 15 residues long. Trimming cost V 5 bases and J 0 bases, with 13 bases left between them. Germline V gene sequence: CDR1 MNHNS, CDR2 SASEGT.

This chain uses TRBV6-1 with TRBJ2-1; 10 positions match TRBD1. This CDR3 has 15 residues. Germline lookup yields CDR1 MNHNS and CDR2 SASEGT. V shed 7 bases, J shed 6 bases, and the junction held 9 bases outside the gene matches. The CDR3 DNA reads TGTGCCAGCACCTCAGGACAGGGGGTCTCCAATGAGCAGTTCTTC. Its protein product is CASTSGQGVSNEQFF.

The CDR3 DNA sequence: TGTGCCAGCAGCCCTGTTCCCGAGCTGTATGGCTACACCTTC. This gives the protein CASSPVPELYGYTF. V gene TRBV14 combines with J gene TRBJ1-2; D is uncertain. The CDR3 is 14 amino acids. Germline CDR1 is SGHDN and CDR2 is FVKESK. The V end was cut by 4 bases, the J end by 5 bases, with 14 bases between.

V gene TRBV11-2 combines with J gene TRBJ2-1, with unresolved D. The CDR3 covers 14 residues. CDR1 and CDR2 from the germline V gene are SGHAT and FQNNGV. Deletions cut 1 base from V and 5 bases from J, with 9 bases between. Here the CDR3 DNA reads TGTGCCAGCAGCTTAGCGTGGATAAACAATGAGCAGTTCTTC. This encodes CASSLAWINNEQFF.

The genes are TRBV5-5 and TRBJ2-7; 10 bases match TRBD2. Germline loops: CDR1 SGHKS, CDR2 YYEKEE (reference sequence). CDR3 size: 15 residues. V shed 4 bases and J 0 bases; nucleotides not matched to a gene: 4. CDR3 sequence reads: CASSKWTSGSYEQYV. The CDR3 bases are TGTGCCAGCAGCAAGTGGACTAGCGGCTCCTACGAGCAGTACGTC.

This clonotype was seen a handful of times. The J gene is TRBJ2-1, the V gene TRBV18; maybe TRBD2 (6 bases). The V end lost 3 bases, the J end lost 4 bases, and 16 bases lay between the germline ends. Per germline, CDR1 KGHSH and CDR2 LQKENI. This CDR3 has 16 residues. CDR3 sequence reads: CASSPPSGGSYNEQFF. In DNA form, the CDR3 reads TGTGCCAGCTCACCCCCCAGCGGAGGGTCTTACAATGAGCAGTTCTTC.

The chain links TRBV5-4 to TRBJ2-1, with a tentative D call TRBD1 (6 bases). CDR3 size: 14 residues. Trimming cost V 4 bases and J 9 bases, with 17 bases left between them. The germline V gene encodes CDR1 SGHNT and CDR2 YYREEE (reference sequence). The CDR3 sequence is CASSQGDLGGEQFF. The CDR3, as DNA: TGTGCCAGCAGCCAAGGGGACCTAGGGGGTGAGCAGTTCTTC.

The chain employs TRBV7-2 and TRBJ2-1, with 7 positions matching TRBD2. The germline V gene encodes CDR1 SGHTA and CDR2 FQGNSA. CDR3 size: 15 residues. V dropped 4 bases and J dropped 5; count of bases not matched to a gene: 8. The CDR3 loop reads CASSSASGRNNEQFF. The CDR3, as DNA: TGTGCCAGCAGCTCGGCTAGCGGTCGGAACAATGAGCAGTTCTTC.

This rearrangement joins TRBV27 to TRBJ2-5; 14 bases match TRBD2. The CDR3 totals 17 residues. J was trimmed by 4 bases and V by 0 bases; bases with no gene match: 4. From germline, CDR1 is MNHEY and CDR2 SMNVEV (reference sequence). CDR3 residues: CASSLSEGLAGVETQYF. The CDR3 DNA reads as TGTGCCAGCAGTTTATCGGAGGGACTAGCGGGAGTAGAGACCCAGTACTTC.

Only a few counts were recorded for this clonotype. This sequence joins TRBV12-3 or TRBV12-4 and TRBJ1-1, with D hard to call. This CDR3 region has 13 residues. Trimming took off 7 bases at V and 6 bases at J, with 15 bases between the two ends. CDR3 residues: CASTEVSWAEAFF. The CDR3 nucleotides read TGTGCCAGCACGGAGGTCTCCTGGGCTGAAGCTTTCTTT.

This clonotype was seen more than once but under ten times. The chain carries TRBV20-1 and TRBJ2-3; TRBD1 aligns across 9 bases. Trimming removed 6 bases from V and 2 bases from J; junction bases left unmatched: 9. The germline V gene encodes CDR1 DFQATT and CDR2 SNEGSKA (reference sequence). The CDR3 has 15 residues. The CDR3 here is CSARYRGQATDTQYF. The CDR3 DNA reads TGCAGTGCAAGATACAGGGGGCAGGCCACAGATACGCAGTATTTT.

This clonotype was counted only a few times. The CDR3 reads CASNAGSSYNSPLHF. CDR3 nucleotide sequence: TGTGCCAGCAACGCAGGCAGCTCCTATAATTCACCCCTCCACTTT. The chain uses TRBV28 and TRBJ1-6; D not resolved. V was pared by 7 bases and J by 0 bases, with 10 bases between. The CDR3 sequence is 15 residues long. The germline V gene has CDR1 MDHEN and CDR2 SYDVKM.